These T cell receptor beta chains were read from a single sample in a study of post-analysis software for immune sequencing data. TCRdb fed the PCR reads into MiXCR, producing one record per CDR3 protein. The sample lists 350,000 to 500,000 distinct CDR3 sequences, roughly 40% seen once, with approximately 7.7% in the top ten. The sample was blood. These receptors all stem from a girl aged 2-10 years with multiple sclerosis. The CDR3 runs from the conserved cysteine through the conserved F or W. Each record gives: V gene, J gene, CDR3 protein.

>TRBV5-1|TRBJ1-1
CASSPFRQKNTEAFF
>TRBV20-1|TRBJ2-1
CSARDGRSSYNEQFF
>TRBV28|TRBJ2-1
CASSLSLAASYNEQFF
>TRBV27|TRBJ2-5
CASSPGLVGTMEQYF
>TRBV5-1|TRBJ1-2
CASSPWETNYGYTF
>TRBV29-1|TRBJ1-2
CSVEQGAQVYGYTF
>TRBV20-1|TRBJ1-2
CSAGRGIPNYGYTF
>TRBV7-2|TRBJ2-5
CASSLTRETQYF
>TRBV7-2|TRBJ2-1
CASSFASIGNEQFF
>TRBV7-9|TRBJ2-3
CASSLVIGNTDTQYF
>TRBV12-3/TRBV12-4|TRBJ1-1
CASSPGKDTEAFF
>TRBV20-1|TRBJ2-7
CSARGGRPPYEQYF
>TRBV6-5|TRBJ2-5
CASSYLPRDGPQETQYF
>TRBV6-6|TRBJ2-5
CASSYGQGAETQYF
>TRBV29-1|TRBJ2-7
CSVETSGESYEQYF
>TRBV3-1|TRBJ2-5
CASSQGSSGGLVETQYF
>TRBV7-3|TRBJ2-1
CASSLRLAGIYNEQFF
>TRBV25-1|TRBJ1-1
CASSDDSAVMNTEAFF
>TRBV28|TRBJ2-1
CGSSEGLAGPSSYNEQFF
>TRBV29-1|TRBJ2-4
CSVVVVGNIQYF
>TRBV2|TRBJ1-5
CASRGDSNQPQHF
>TRBV9|TRBJ2-1
CASSEELADTNEQFF
>TRBV7-9|TRBJ1-1
CASSLALNTEAFF
>TRBV4-3|.
CASSHLLAGGPEWETQYF
>TRBV25-1|TRBJ2-5
CASSRDRGSDNNEQYF
>TRBV6-6|TRBJ1-1
CASSYSTGATVNTEAFF
>TRBV6-5|TRBJ2-1
CASSKQGSYPLDEQFF
>TRBV12-3/TRBV12-4|TRBJ2-1
CASSLGSGSAMDEQFF
>TRBV7-9|TRBJ1-5
CASSATDAYQPQHF
>TRBV29-1|TRBJ2-1
CSVEPSGRGYEQFF
>TRBV2|TRBJ2-1
CASNPAPGFF
>TRBV5-1|TRBJ2-1
CASSLGEPNSEQFF
>TRBV20-1|TRBJ1-5
CSARALGHSNQPQHF
>TRBV5-1|TRBJ2-3
CASSLVLAGTLTDTQYF
>TRBV4-1|TRBJ2-5
CASSQDYSGPYNEQYF
>TRBV6-2/TRBV6-3|TRBJ2-3
CASLSPPGSDTQYF
>TRBV28|TRBJ2-7
CASSRGGRPNEQYF
>TRBV15|TRBJ1-4
CATSRDLGSEKLFF
>TRBV5-6|TRBJ1-1
CASSSPGQMNTEAFF
>TRBV25-1|.
CASSELSMWELGYEQYF
>TRBV29-1|TRBJ2-7
CSVPGLARDEQYF
>TRBV6-2/TRBV6-3|TRBJ1-5
CAGRRTNNQPQHF
>TRBV4-1|TRBJ1-2
CASSQGRLLGVPYGYTF
>TRBV4-3|TRBJ2-7
CASSQDNGNSYEQYF
>TRBV28|TRBJ2-7
CATRTNGVDYEQYF
>TRBV4-1|TRBJ1-1
CASSQSFLAPTNTEAFF
>TRBV4-3|TRBJ1-2
CASSQSRFWDSGYTF
>TRBV15|TRBJ2-5
CATSRGGAETQYF
>TRBV3-1|TRBJ2-5
CASSQEGASLRQETQYF
>TRBV4-2|TRBJ2-3
CASSQGGRAVDTQYF
>TRBV28|TRBJ2-7
CASSLFAGGKTRYF
>TRBV7-2|TRBJ2-1
CASSLVGGGHNEQFF
>TRBV29-1|TRBJ1-1
CSGSGLNTEAFF
>TRBV4-1|TRBJ2-1
CASSLSGSGLTYNEQFF
>TRBV12-3/TRBV12-4|TRBJ2-2
CASITQANTGELFF
>TRBV7-2|TRBJ2-3
CASSPPWGGRGTGTQYF
>TRBV4-3|TRBJ1-5
CASSPKTGGQPQHF
>TRBV7-2|.
CASSQRASGMQETQYF
>TRBV7-9|TRBJ2-5
CASSLEELGETQYF